These T cell receptor beta chains were read from a single sample in a study of T cell repertoires in cytomegalovirus infection. A single record per CDR3 protein comes from TCRdb applying MiXCR to the reads. Among hundreds of thousands of distinct CDR3 sequences listed, 24% were seen once. Sequencing was done on a sample of CD8+ T cells from PBMCs. These receptors originate from a human donor in good health (CMV status not recorded). Some clones in this sample may be carry-over from other donors' samples. Both conserved end residues are part of each CDR3. D genes are given only for firm matches. Not all rows give a size; the values are once, few, many and, for expanded clones, a class.

.,TRBJ2-3,.,TRBV28,TGTGCCAGCAGTCTCAGGGCCCGATTCGCAAGTACGCAGTATTTT,CASSLRARFASTQYF
.,TRBJ1-1,TRBD1,TRBV10-2,TGCGCCACCAAGGACAGGGGGAGGAACACTGAATCTTTCTTT,CATKDRGRNTESFF
few,TRBJ2-6,.,TRBV2,TGTGCCAGCAGTGACAAGGGGAGTGGGGCCAACGTCCTGACTTTC,CASSDKGSGANVLTF
.,TRBJ1-5,.,TRBV28,TGTGCCAGCAGCCGTAGACTGGGTCTCAATCAGCCCCAGCATTTT,CASSRRLGLNQPQHF
.,TRBJ2-7,.,TRBV27,TGTGCCAGCAGTTTTACAGACGACTACGAGCAGTACTTC,CASSFTDDYEQYF
few,TRBJ2-1,TRBD1,TRBV2,TGTGCCAACCGGGACAGGCCTAGCAATGAGCAGTTCTTC,CANRDRPSNEQFF
.,TRBJ2-1,.,TRBV10-3,TGTGCCATCAGTGAGTCCCAGGGAAGGGGTACACACGATGAGCAGTTCTTC,CAISESQGRGTHDEQFF
.,TRBJ1-6,.,TRBV27,TGTGCCAGCAGACCAGAGAATTCACCCCTCCACTTT,CASRPENSPLHF
many,TRBJ2-1,TRBD2,TRBV28,TGTGCCAGTACCGGGACTAGCGGGTACTACCGCAATGAGCAGTTCTTC,CASTGTSGYYRNEQFF
.,TRBJ2-2,TRBD1,TRBV7-9,TGTGCCAGCAGCTTAGCGCCACAGGGGAGAAACGGCGGGGAGCTGTTTTTT,CASSLAPQGRNGGELFF
.,TRBJ2-2,.,TRBV15,TGTGCCACCAGCAGAGATCGACAGGACACCGGGGAGCTGTTTTTT,CATSRDRQDTGELFF
many,TRBJ2-3,.,TRBV7-9,TGTGCCAGTCTCCGGGACTCCGATACGCAGTATTTT,CASLRDSDTQYF
.,TRBJ2-3,.,TRBV6-6,TGTGCCAGCAGTTACACAGTATCGGGACTTAACACAGATACGCAGTATTTT,CASSYTVSGLNTDTQYF
.,TRBJ2-7,TRBD2,TRBV5-5,TGTGCCAGCATCCCCGGGGGGGCCTACGAGCAGTACTTC,CASIPGGAYEQYF
many,TRBJ2-3,.,TRBV6-6,TGTGCCAGCAGTGCGCGGGGCGATTTGAGAGATACGCAGTATTTT,CASSARGDLRDTQYF
.,TRBJ2-1,.,TRBV29-1,TGCAGCGTTGAAGATCTTAACAGGGTCTACAATGAGCAGTTCTTC,CSVEDLNRVYNEQFF
many,TRBJ2-1,TRBD1,TRBV7-9,TGTGCCAGCAGCTCTAGTCGACAGGGCCCTCCCTACAATGAGCAGTTCTTC,CASSSSRQGPPYNEQFF
many,TRBJ1-5,.,TRBV7-2,TGTGCCAGCACCGAGGACGGTCTTTATCAGCCCCAGCATTTT,CASTEDGLYQPQHF
many,TRBJ1-5,.,TRBV28,TGTGCCAGCAGCTCCCTAGAATTTTATAGCAATCAGCCCCAGCATTTT,CASSSLEFYSNQPQHF
.,TRBJ1-2,TRBD1,TRBV6-2/TRBV6-3,TGTGCCAGCAGTTACTCGGGACAGGGGCCGAGCTACACCTTC,CASSYSGQGPSYTF
.,TRBJ1-1,.,TRBV20-1,TGCAGTGCCCAATACTACACTGAAGCTTTCTTT,CSAQYYTEAFF
.,TRBJ2-5,.,TRBV7-9,TGTGCCAGCAGCTCCTTAGGGGAACTCCAAGAGACCCAGTACTTC,CASSSLGELQETQYF
few,TRBJ2-3,.,TRBV19,TGTGCCACCCAAGCGGATACGCAGTATTTT,CATQADTQYF
.,TRBJ1-5,.,TRBV5-4,TGTGCCAGCAGCTCGGCCCATAGCAATCAGCCCCAGCATTTT,CASSSAHSNQPQHF
.,TRBJ1-5,.,TRBV4-1,TGTGCCAGCAGCCAAGAGGAGGGCTCTCGCAATCAGCCCCAGCATTTT,CASSQEEGSRNQPQHF
.,TRBJ1-1,.,TRBV7-9,TGTGCCAGCAGCTTAGCTCCGGGATCCACTGAAGCTTTCTTT,CASSLAPGSTEAFF
many,TRBJ2-2,.,TRBV7-2,TGTGCCAGCAGCCCCGCCAGATGGGGTAAAGAGGGTCACACCGGGGAGCTGTTTTTT,CASSPARWGKEGHTGELFF
.,TRBJ2-2,.,TRBV5-1,TGCGCCAGCAGCTGGAGACTGGTGGAGAACACCGGGGAGCTGTTTTTT,CASSWRLVENTGELFF
.,TRBJ2-1,.,TRBV29-1,TGCAGCGTAGTAGGGCCCTACAATGAGCAGTTCTTC,CSVVGPYNEQFF
.,TRBJ2-5,.,TRBV29-1,TGCAGCGTTGAAGAAGGGCAGTCAAAAGAGACCCAGTACTTC,CSVEEGQSKETQYF
few,TRBJ1-2,.,TRBV20-1,TGCAGTGCTAGAGAAGAAGACCATGCCTATGGCTACACCTTC,CSAREEDHAYGYTF
few,TRBJ2-1,TRBD2,TRBV5-4,TGTGCCAGCAGAATAGCGGGGTACAATGAGCAGTTCTTC,CASRIAGYNEQFF
many,TRBJ1-6,.,TRBV28,TGTGCCAGCAGTTTCCATGCGGGGGGACATCGGGGACCACCCCTCCACTTT,CASSFHAGGHRGPPLHF
.,TRBJ2-1,TRBD2,TRBV4-2,TGTGCCAGCAGCCAAGAAGCGACTAGCGGGGACGATGAGCAGTTCTTC,CASSQEATSGDDEQFF
few,TRBJ2-3,.,TRBV4-3,TGCGCCAGCAGCCCCGGAGTTGCAGGGATTAGCACAGATACGCAGTATTTT,CASSPGVAGISTDTQYF
.,TRBJ2-1,.,TRBV4-1,TGCGCCAGCAGCCAATCGGACACCCTGAGCTCCTACAATGAGCAGTTCTTC,CASSQSDTLSSYNEQFF
.,TRBJ2-7,TRBD2,TRBV20-1,TGCAGTGCTAGAGAACTAGCGGGAAGCTACGAGCAGTACTTC,CSARELAGSYEQYF
many,TRBJ2-1,TRBD2,TRBV7-6,TGTGCCAGCAGCCCCTATCGGGCGGGGGGCTACAATGAGCAGTTCTTC,CASSPYRAGGYNEQFF
many,TRBJ2-3,TRBD2,TRBV7-9,TGTGCCAGCAGCTCGACTAGCGGGACCCACCCTAGCACAGATACGCAGTATTTT,CASSSTSGTHPSTDTQYF
few,TRBJ2-3,TRBD1,TRBV28,TGTGCCAGCAGGTTGAGGGGGCCAGATACGCAGTATTTT,CASRLRGPDTQYF
few,TRBJ2-7,TRBD1,TRBV7-9,TGTGCCAGCAGCTTAGGGGACAGGGGGACCTACGAGCAGTACTTC,CASSLGDRGTYEQYF
.,TRBJ2-3,TRBD1,TRBV27,TGTGCCAGCAAGGGGCGACAGGGGACAGATACGCAGTATTTT,CASKGRQGTDTQYF